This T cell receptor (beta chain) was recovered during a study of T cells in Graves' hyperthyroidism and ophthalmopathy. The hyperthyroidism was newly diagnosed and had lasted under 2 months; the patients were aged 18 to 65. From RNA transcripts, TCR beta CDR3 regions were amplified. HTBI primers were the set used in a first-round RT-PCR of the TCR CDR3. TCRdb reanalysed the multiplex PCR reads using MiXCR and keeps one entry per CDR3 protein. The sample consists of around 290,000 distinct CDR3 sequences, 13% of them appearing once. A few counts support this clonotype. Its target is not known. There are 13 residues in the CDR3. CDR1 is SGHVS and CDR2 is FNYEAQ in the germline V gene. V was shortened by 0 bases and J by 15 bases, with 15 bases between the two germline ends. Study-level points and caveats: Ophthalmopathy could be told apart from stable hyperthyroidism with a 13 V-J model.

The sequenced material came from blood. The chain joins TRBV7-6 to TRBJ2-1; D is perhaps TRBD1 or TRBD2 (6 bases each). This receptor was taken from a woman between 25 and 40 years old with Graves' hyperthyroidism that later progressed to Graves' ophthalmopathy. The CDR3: CASSLALRGERFF. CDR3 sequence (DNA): TGTGCCAGCAGCTTAGCGCTGAGGGGGGAGAGGTTCTTC. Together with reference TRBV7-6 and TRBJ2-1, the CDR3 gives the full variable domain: GAGVSQSPRYKVTKRGQDVALRCDPISGHVSLYWYRQALGQGPEFLTYFNYEAQQDKSGLPNDRFSAERPEGSISTLTIQRTEQRDSAMYRCASSLALRGERFFGPGTRLTVL.